Below are 28 T cell receptor beta chains sequenced from a single sample in a study of blood T cell repertoires in COVID-19. The table came from immunoSEQ multiplex PCR; TCRdb's copy has only in-frame clones and leaves some out. The profile shows a few hundred thousand clones, roughly 85% of them singletons. Sequences were obtained from peripheral blood. The origin of the receptors is a man aged 55 to 70 who had recovered from COVID-19.

This sequence joins TRBV27 and TRBJ1-3, with D unclear. Germline V gene data show CDR1 as MNHEY and CDR2 as SMNVEV (reference sequence). The CDR3 length is 14 residues. Trimming took 2 bases from V and 4 from J, leaving 9 bases between them. The CDR3 is CASSLGRSGNTIYF. Here the CDR3 DNA reads TGTGCCAGCAGTTTAGGCAGGTCAGGAAACACCATATATTTT.

The chain combines TRBV2 with TRBJ1-6; 10 bases map to TRBD1. Losses at the gene ends were 4 bases for V and 0 bases for J; bases not matched to a gene: 6. Germline V CDR1 and CDR2: SNHLY, FYNNEI. This CDR3 region has 18 residues. DNA of the CDR3: TGTGCCAGCAGTGTCGGCGACAGGGGGCTCTCCTATAATTCACCCCTCCACTTT. It yields the protein CASSVGDRGLSYNSPLHF.

This chain uses TRBV6-5 with TRBJ1-6; 7 nucleotides match TRBD1. This CDR3 has 15 residues. Germline CDR1 MNHEY, CDR2 SVGAGI. V shed 7 bases, J shed 7 bases, and the junction held 10 bases outside the gene matches. CDR3 DNA: TGTGCCAGCACCCCCCTAGGGGGCGGAAATTCACCCCTCCACTTT. It yields the protein CASTPLGGGNSPLHF.

This clone was observed a few times. The chain uses TRBV5-1 and TRBJ1-2; D gene unclear. The length of the CDR3 is 13 residues. Trimming took off 4 bases at V and 3 bases at J, with 10 bases between the two ends. CDR1 is SGHRS and CDR2 is YFSETQ in the germline V gene. Written as DNA, the CDR3 is TGCGCCAGCAGCGCGGACGGGGACTATGGCTACACCTTC. This translates into CASSADGDYGYTF.

V is TRBV5-1 and J is TRBJ1-2, with 10 bases fitting TRBD1. The ends lost 2 bases at V and 9 bases at J; junction bases unmatched: 10. The germline V gene has CDR1 SGHRS and CDR2 YFSETQ. The CDR3 has 15 amino acids. The CDR3: CASSLPGTGVTSYTF. The CDR3 bases are TGCGCCAGCAGCTTACCCGGGACAGGGGTGACGAGCTACACCTTC.

The chain employs TRBV4-2 and TRBJ2-5; tentative D call: TRBD1 (5 bases). CDR3 length: 18 residues. The V end was cut by 0 bases, the J end by 3 bases, with 20 bases between. CDR1 is LGHNA and CDR2 is YNFKEQ in the germline V gene. The CDR3 DNA sequence: TGTGCCAGCAGCCAAGATGGGGCTACACCGAGCTGGAAAGAGACCCAGTACTTC. Amino acids: CASSQDGATPSWKETQYF.

The rearrangement uses TRBV4-2 and TRBJ2-3, with TRBD2 matching over 9 bases. Per the germline V gene, CDR1 is LGHNA and CDR2 is YNFKEQ. The CDR3 loop spans 15 amino acids. V lost 0 bases and J lost 5; bases outside the gene matches: 3. The CDR3 DNA follows: TGTGCCAGCAGCCAAGACGGTAGCGGGGGAGATACGCAGTATTTT. It specifies CASSQDGSGGDTQYF.

This sequence joins TRBV10-3 and TRBJ2-1; no definite D call. CDR3 length: 14 amino acids. Germline V gene sequence: CDR1 ENHRY, CDR2 SYGVKD. V was clipped by 5 bases and J by 0 bases, with 8 bases between them. The CDR3 nucleotides read TGTGCCATCAGTCGCGGCGGCTCCTACAATGAGCAGTTCTTC. Protein sequence: CAISRGGSYNEQFF.

This clone showed up just once. The chain joins TRBV5-5 to TRBJ1-2; TRBD1 matches 10 bases. The CDR3 sequence is 16 residues long. With 5 bases clipped from V and 4 bases from J, the junction kept 11 bases outside the gene matches. Germline-derived CDR1 and CDR2 are SGHKS and YYEKEE (reference sequence). The CDR3 protein is CASRSSWGQGSYGYTF. For the CDR3, the DNA is TGTGCCAGCAGATCCTCGTGGGGACAGGGGAGCTATGGCTACACCTTC.

The rearrangement uses TRBV9 and TRBJ2-4; 9 bases map to TRBD2. Per germline, CDR1 SGDLS and CDR2 YYNGEE. V was pared by 0 bases and J by 5 bases, with 12 bases of the junction left unmatched. CDR3 length: 18 amino acids. The CDR3, as DNA: TGTGCCAGCAGCGTAGATCTGCGGGGGGGCGGTTGGGAAAACATTCAGTACTTC. This gives the protein CASSVDLRGGGWENIQYF.

The rearrangement links TRBV7-9 to TRBJ1-4; no reliable D call. V lost 7 bases, J lost 4 bases, and 16 bases lay in between. The germline gives CDR1 SEHNR, CDR2 FQNEAQ (reference sequence). The CDR3 is 15 amino acids. CDR3 DNA: TGTGCCAGCACTACGGGGAGTTGGGGTAATGAAAAACTGTTTTTT. It translates to CASTTGSWGNEKLFF.

The chain couples TRBV6-6 to TRBJ1-2, with TRBD1 matching 12 bases. There are 14 residues in the CDR3. Per the germline V gene, CDR1 is MNHNY and CDR2 is SVGAGI (reference sequence). The junction had 6 bases not matched to a gene; V was cut back by 6 bases and J by 7 bases. For the CDR3, the DNA is TGTGCCAGCAGAACCGGGACAGGGGGCTCTGGCTACACCTTC. Translated, it gives CASRTGTGGSGYTF.

The CDR3 reads CATSEQGLNYEQYF. CDR3 bases: TGTGCCACCAGCGAACAGGGGCTCAACTACGAGCAGTACTTC. This chain uses TRBV15 with TRBJ2-7; the match to TRBD1 covers 7 bases. The CDR3 has 14 residues. The germline V gene has CDR1 LNHNV and CDR2 YYDKDF (reference sequence). The V gene end was trimmed by 5 bases and the J gene end by 3 bases; junction bases not matched to a gene: 7.

This clone was picked up a small number of times. The J gene is TRBJ2-2, the V gene TRBV11-1; 8 bases are shared with TRBD1. The germline V gene encodes CDR1 SGHAT and CDR2 FQDESV (reference sequence). The CDR3 has 16 residues. V was pared by 2 bases and J by 4 bases, with 6 bases of the junction left unmatched. The CDR3 spells CASSLRAGGLTGELFF. CDR3 DNA sequence: TGTGCCAGCAGCTTAAGGGCAGGGGGCCTCACCGGGGAGCTGTTTTTT.

The gene calls are TRBV5-4 and TRBJ2-5; D perhaps matches TRBD2 (6 bases). The CDR3 is 15 residues long. With 0 bases removed from V and 5 bases from J, the gap between germline ends came to 14 bases. The germline V gene encodes CDR1 SGHNT and CDR2 YYREEE (reference sequence). The CDR3 is CASSLGGGNRETQYF. CDR3 coding DNA: TGTGCCAGCAGCTTGGGTGGGGGGAATCGGGAGACCCAGTACTTC.

This clone has just one count. This chain uses TRBV27 with TRBJ1-2, with 9 bases that match TRBD1. The CDR3 is 14 residues long. Germline V gene sequence: CDR1 MNHEY, CDR2 SMNVEV (reference sequence). V lost 0 bases, J lost 11 bases, and 7 bases stayed unmatched. The CDR3: CASSLSVTGGMYTF. CDR3 bases: TGTGCCAGCAGTTTATCGGTCACAGGGGGCATGTACACCTTC.

The chain combines TRBV24-1 with TRBJ2-5, with TRBD2 matching 9 bases. The CDR3 is 15 residues long. The junction had 4 bases not matched to a gene; V was cut back by 5 bases and J by 1 base. Germline CDR1 KGHDR, CDR2 SFDVKD. CDR3: CATSVGGGGQETQYF. DNA of the CDR3: TGTGCCACCAGTGTAGGCGGGGGGGGCCAAGAGACCCAGTACTTC.

The rearrangement uses TRBV19 and TRBJ1-5; D uncertain. The CDR3 has 15 amino acids. Trimming removed 1 base from V and 3 bases from J, with 10 bases in between. The germline V gene encodes CDR1 LNHDA and CDR2 SQIVND (reference sequence). In DNA form, the CDR3 reads TGTGCCAGTAGTATAGTTCTCCGTCTCAATCAGCCCCAGCATTTT. Amino acid sequence: CASSIVLRLNQPQHF.

This chain joins TRBV24-1 and TRBJ2-1; a weak D match, TRBD1 (6 bases). V dropped 5 bases and J dropped 8 bases, with 15 bases sitting between them. Germline V lookup: CDR1 KGHDR, CDR2 SFDVKD. The CDR3 length is 14 residues. CDR3 DNA: TGTGCCACCAGTGTGGGGACATCGAGGGATGAGCAGTTCTTC. Protein sequence: CATSVGTSRDEQFF.

This rearrangement joins TRBV7-9 to TRBJ1-2, with a possible D match to TRBD1 (5 bases). CDR3 length: 12 amino acids. Germline loops: CDR1 SEHNR, CDR2 FQNEAQ (reference sequence). V was trimmed by 3 bases and J by 8 bases, leaving 10 bases between them. The CDR3: CASSLAGQGYTF. As DNA, the CDR3 is TGTGCCAGCAGCTTGGCAGGGCAAGGCTACACCTTC.

The rearrangement uses TRBV6-5 and TRBJ1-1; D unclear. The germline V gene encodes CDR1 MNHEY and CDR2 SVGAGI. The CDR3 covers 14 residues. Trimming took off 0 bases at V and 7 bases at J, with 12 bases between the two ends. As DNA, the CDR3 is TGTGCCAGCAGTTACTCGACACGTAAAGGTGAAGCTTTCTTT. It is translated as CASSYSTRKGEAFF.

This clone was found once. V and J are TRBV4-1 and TRBJ2-3; 7 bases are a match to TRBD2. Looked up from germline, CDR1 is MGHRA and CDR2 is YSYEKL. The CDR3 is 12 amino acids. V lost 5 bases and J lost 10; bases outside the gene matches: 6. The CDR3 protein is CASSSGGLAQYF. The CDR3 region has the DNA TGCGCCAGCAGCAGTGGAGGACTAGCGCAGTATTTT.

This clone has a single count. The chain recombines TRBV7-9 with TRBJ2-1; 7 bases are shared with TRBD2. In germline, CDR1 is SEHNR, CDR2 FQNEAQ (reference sequence). This CDR3 region has 14 residues. V dropped 4 bases and J dropped 5; count of bases not matched to a gene: 5. CDR3 region: CASSSRGTNNEQFF. DNA for the CDR3: TGTGCCAGCAGCTCCCGAGGGACTAACAATGAGCAGTTCTTC. The full variable domain, in which reference TRBV7-9 and TRBJ2-1 provide the parts outside the CDR3, is DTGVSQNPRHKITKRGQNVTFRCDPISEHNRLYWYRQTLGQGPEFLTYFQNEAQLEKSRLLSDRFSAERPKGSFSTLEIQRTEQGDSAMYLCASSSRGTNNEQFFGPGTRLTVL.

This chain joins TRBV4-2 and TRBJ2-5; TRBD2 agrees at 7 bases. With 0 bases clipped from V and 4 bases from J, the junction kept 11 bases outside the gene matches. CDR1 LGHNA and CDR2 YNFKEQ come from the germline V gene. The CDR3 has 17 amino acids. The CDR3 region is CASSQDWTAGVLETQYF. For the CDR3, the DNA is TGTGCCAGCAGCCAAGACTGGACGGCGGGAGTTTTAGAGACCCAGTACTTC.

This clone was seen repeatedly, ten times or more. The V gene is TRBV4-1, the J gene TRBJ1-2; 7 bases match TRBD1. J lost 2 bases, V lost 5 bases, and 20 bases had no gene match. This CDR3 contains 19 residues. CDR1 is MGHRA and CDR2 is YSYEKL in the germline V gene. Here the CDR3 reads CASSGDYLIQGTENYGYTF. CDR3 bases: TGCGCCAGCAGCGGCGACTATTTGATCCAGGGGACAGAAAACTATGGCTACACCTTC.

The chain couples TRBV6-1 to TRBJ2-7, with D uncertain. This CDR3 is built from 14 residues. Trimming shortened V by 3 bases and J by 0 bases, and 9 bases separated the two germline ends. The germline gives CDR1 MNHNS, CDR2 SASEGT. CDR3 in amino acids: CASSELWASYEQYF. CDR3 DNA: TGTGCCAGCAGTGAGTTGTGGGCCTCCTACGAGCAGTACTTC.

J is TRBJ1-4 and V is TRBV5-8; 9 bases are shared with TRBD1. The germline CDR1 and CDR2 sequences are SGHTS and YDEGEE. Trimming at V came to 3 bases and at J to 8 bases, leaving 8 bases not matched to a gene. The CDR3 totals 15 residues. The DNA for the CDR3 is TGTGCCAGCAGCTCACAGGGGGCAGTCGGGGAAAAACTGTTTTTT. Translating gives CASSSQGAVGEKLFF.

V usage is TRBV19 and J usage is TRBJ2-3; D gene uncertain. Germline V gives CDR1 LNHDA, CDR2 SQIVND (reference sequence). The CDR3 totals 15 residues. Trimming cost V 6 bases and J 3 bases, with 16 bases left between them. The CDR3, as DNA: TGTGCCAGTAGCCCCACGCGGCCAAGGACAGATACGCAGTATTTT. Translated: CASSPTRPRTDTQYF.